This T cell receptor (beta chain) originates from a study of T cells after yellow fever vaccination (dated by TCRdb to the late 2010s). Notes on the research overall: The SMART-Seq v4 Ultra Low Input RNA kit was used to prepare libraries from fractions with low cell numbers. Bulk PBMC replicates and cell subsets were isolated from blood drawn at multiple timepoints before and after both primary and secondary immunization. The cohort comprised two healthy male donors, one aged 18 to 30 and one aged 30 to 40 years. To follow T-cell clones before and after both primary and booster YFV17D yellow fever vaccination, bulk TCR alpha and beta repertoires underwent longitudinal sequencing. Results the study describes overall, beyond this receptor: Compared with the primary T-cell response, the secondary T-cell response was faster but weaker, reaching its peak on day 5 rather than on day 15. A small share of clonotypes was detected in both CD4 and CD8 compartments, with the overlap likely arising from convergent recombination. The study included only two donors, which limits how far the findings can be generalized. Computational filtering was required because FACS-sorted repertoires could contain abundant contaminating clonotypes from the bulk population. After the booster, most clones that had expanded after primary vaccination were detected again (around 97% of CD4 and 88% of CD8), suggesting broad maintenance of memory.

The sequencer listed for this sample is Illumina NovaSeq 6000. TCR cDNA was synthesized by 5'RACE template switching, through which a universal primer site and unique molecular identifiers were introduced. Priming of cDNA synthesis was performed from both the TCR alpha and TCR beta constant segments. Two PCR steps were used to amplify libraries, with sample barcodes and sequencing adapters being added in the second step. Sequencing of libraries was performed on Illumina HiSeq 2500 (2x100 bp) or NovaSeq (2x150 bp). From the authors' description of their analysis: Demultiplexing of reads and collapsing into UMI consensus sequences were performed with MIGEC, and V(D)J alignment was carried out with MiXCR. Using edgeR on replicate PBMC samples, clonotypes were called vaccine-responding if FDR was below 0.01 and the log2 fold change was above 5 up to day 15. Each bulk clonotype was labeled CD4 or CD8 based on which sequenced repertoire, CD4 or CD8, contained the clonotype at higher abundance. In TCRdb, the public reads were trimmed at Q25 with fastp and aligned with MiXCR, with productive beta chains retained. One record per CDR3 amino acid sequence lists the most common genes and DNA. TCRdb assigned the V and J calls; the authors' analysis was not used. This sample lists under 500,000 distinct CDR3 sequences; approximately 18% were detected once. The leading ten clones occupy 18% of the sample.

A few counts support this clonotype. The antigen this receptor binds is unknown. Base qualities are not at hand, and no much larger clone is one base apart. According to the study, the label for this sample's treatment or condition signals: live attenuated yellow fever vaccine strain. At every blood-draw timepoint, two biological replicates of bulk PBMCs were collected. PBMCs were isolated from peripheral blood using a standard Ficoll-Paque protocol. TriZol was used to extract RNA from bulk PBMCs, from CD4 and CD8 fractions, and from dextramer-positive and dextramer-negative fractions. The CDR3 spans 15 residues, from the cysteine through the phenylalanine. Kept here is only the CDR3 DNA, which spans 45 bases and is read in frame from base 1. The germline V gene gives CDR1 as SGHRS and CDR2 as YFSETQ. The V and J ends are trimmed by 9 bases and 5 bases, leaving 20 bases between them.

The chain was built from TRBV5-1 and TRBJ2-2; the D element could tentatively be TRBD1 or TRBD2, as 5 bases agree for each. The receptor comes from a man aged 18 to 30 who received the YFV17D yellow fever vaccine. The specimen was PBMCs, collected before the yellow fever booster vaccination. Here is the DNA: TGCGCCACCACCCCCCGGGACCTAAGGACCGGGGAGCTGTTTTTT. It codes for CATTPRDLRTGELFF.